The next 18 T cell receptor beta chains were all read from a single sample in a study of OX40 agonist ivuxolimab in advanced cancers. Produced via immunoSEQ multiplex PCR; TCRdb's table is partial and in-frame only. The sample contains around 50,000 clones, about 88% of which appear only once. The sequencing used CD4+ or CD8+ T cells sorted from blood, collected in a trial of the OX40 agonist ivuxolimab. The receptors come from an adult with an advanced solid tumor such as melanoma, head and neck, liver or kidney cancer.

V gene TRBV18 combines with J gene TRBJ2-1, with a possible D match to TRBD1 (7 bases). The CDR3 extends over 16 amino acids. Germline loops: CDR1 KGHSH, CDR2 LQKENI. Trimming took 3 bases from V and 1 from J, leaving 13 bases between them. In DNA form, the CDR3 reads TGTGCCAGCTCACCCCCTTCAGGGGGGTCCTACAATGAGCAGTTCTTC. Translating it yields CASSPPSGGSYNEQFF.

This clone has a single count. The CDR3 spells CASSRDSEYTQYF. CDR3 DNA: TGTGCCAGCAGTCGGGACAGCGAATATACGCAGTATTTT. V and J are TRBV6-1 and TRBJ2-3; TRBD1 matches 7 bases. The germline CDR1 and CDR2 sequences are MNHNS and SASEGT. Unmatched junction bases numbered 6, after V lost 5 bases and J lost 7 bases. This CDR3 is built from 13 residues.

The CDR3 bases are TGTGCCAGCAGTGACGGGACAGGCAATCAGCCCCAGCATTTT. Its protein product is CASSDGTGNQPQHF. The chain couples TRBV6-5 to TRBJ1-5; 7 bases align to TRBD1. The V and J ends lost 5 bases and 2 bases, in that order; junction bases with no gene match: 3. The CDR3 is 14 residues long. Germline V gene lookup returns CDR1 MNHEY and CDR2 SVGAGI.

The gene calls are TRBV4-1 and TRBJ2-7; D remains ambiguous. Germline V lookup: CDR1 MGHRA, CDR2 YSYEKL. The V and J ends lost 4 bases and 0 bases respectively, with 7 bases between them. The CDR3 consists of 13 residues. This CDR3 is CASSPRSSYEQYF. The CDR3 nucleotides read TGCGCCAGCAGCCCACGGAGCTCCTACGAGCAGTACTTC.

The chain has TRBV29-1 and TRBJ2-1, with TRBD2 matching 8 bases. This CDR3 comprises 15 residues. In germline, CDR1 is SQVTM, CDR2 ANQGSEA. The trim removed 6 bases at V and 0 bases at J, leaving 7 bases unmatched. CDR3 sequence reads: CSVLGAGGSYNEQFF. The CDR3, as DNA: TGCAGCGTATTGGGCGCGGGAGGCTCCTACAATGAGCAGTTCTTC.

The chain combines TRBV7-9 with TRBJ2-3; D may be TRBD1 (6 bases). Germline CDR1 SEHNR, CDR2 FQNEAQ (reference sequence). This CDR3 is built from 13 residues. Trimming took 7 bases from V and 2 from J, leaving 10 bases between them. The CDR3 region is CASNGQNTDTQYF. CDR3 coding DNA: TGTGCCAGCAACGGACAGAACACAGATACGCAGTATTTT.

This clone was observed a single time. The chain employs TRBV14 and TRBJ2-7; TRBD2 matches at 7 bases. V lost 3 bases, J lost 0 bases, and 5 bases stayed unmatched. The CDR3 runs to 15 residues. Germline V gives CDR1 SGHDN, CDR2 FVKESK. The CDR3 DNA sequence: TGTGCCAGCAGCCAGGGAGGGTCAAGCTCCTACGAGCAGTACTTC. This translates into CASSQGGSSSYEQYF.

The CDR3 coding sequence is TGTGCCAGCAGCTTACCCAGCGGGAAAGAGACCCAGTACTTC. This encodes CASSLPSGKETQYF. The chain employs TRBV7-2 and TRBJ2-5, with 7 bases lining up with TRBD2. The junction had 3 bases not matched to a gene; V was cut back by 2 bases and J by 3 bases. The CDR3 runs 14 residues. Germline V gives CDR1 SGHTA, CDR2 FQGNSA.

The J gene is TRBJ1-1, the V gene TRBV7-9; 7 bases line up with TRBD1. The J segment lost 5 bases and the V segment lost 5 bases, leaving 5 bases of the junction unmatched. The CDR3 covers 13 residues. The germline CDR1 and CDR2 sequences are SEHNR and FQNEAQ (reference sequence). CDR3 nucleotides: TGTGCCAGCAGCAAATCAGGGGGGACTGAAGCTTTCTTT. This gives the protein CASSKSGGTEAFF.

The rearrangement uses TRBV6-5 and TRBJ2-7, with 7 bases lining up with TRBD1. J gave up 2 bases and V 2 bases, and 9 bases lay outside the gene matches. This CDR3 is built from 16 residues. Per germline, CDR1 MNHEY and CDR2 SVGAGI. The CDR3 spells CASSYTDRPTPYEQYF. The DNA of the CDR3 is TGTGCCAGCAGTTACACGGACAGGCCCACCCCCTACGAGCAGTACTTC.

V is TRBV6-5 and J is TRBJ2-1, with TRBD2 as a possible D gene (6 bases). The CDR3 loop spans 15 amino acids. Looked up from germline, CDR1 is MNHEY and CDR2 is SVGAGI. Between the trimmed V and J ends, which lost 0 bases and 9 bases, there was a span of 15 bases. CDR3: CASSYSRDSFSEQFF. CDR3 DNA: TGTGCCAGCAGTTACTCGCGGGACTCCTTCTCTGAGCAGTTCTTC.

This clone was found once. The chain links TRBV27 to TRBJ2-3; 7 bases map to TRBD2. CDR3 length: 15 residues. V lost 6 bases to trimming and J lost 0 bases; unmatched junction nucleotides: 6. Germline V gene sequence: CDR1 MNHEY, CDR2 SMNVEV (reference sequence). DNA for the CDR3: TGTGCCAGCAGCTCCCCTAGCGGTAGCACAGATACGCAGTATTTT. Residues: CASSSPSGSTDTQYF.

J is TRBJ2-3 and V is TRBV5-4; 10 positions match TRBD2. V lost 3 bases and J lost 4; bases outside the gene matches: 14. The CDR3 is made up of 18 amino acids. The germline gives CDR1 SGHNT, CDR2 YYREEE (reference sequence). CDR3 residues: CASSSRDSGRRIADTQYF. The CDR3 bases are TGTGCCAGCAGCTCCCGGGATAGCGGGAGGAGGATCGCAGATACGCAGTATTTT.

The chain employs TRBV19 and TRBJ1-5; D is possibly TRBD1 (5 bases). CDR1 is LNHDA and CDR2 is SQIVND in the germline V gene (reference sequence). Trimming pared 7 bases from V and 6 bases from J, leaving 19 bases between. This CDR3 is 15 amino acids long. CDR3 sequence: CASTLWGGQFQPQHF. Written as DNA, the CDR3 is TGTGCCAGTACCCTGTGGGGCGGGCAATTTCAGCCCCAGCATTTT.

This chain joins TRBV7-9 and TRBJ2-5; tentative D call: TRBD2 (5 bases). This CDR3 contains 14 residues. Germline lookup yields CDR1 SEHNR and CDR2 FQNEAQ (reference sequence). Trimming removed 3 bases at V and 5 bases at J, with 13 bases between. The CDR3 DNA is TGTGCCAGCAGCTTGGCGGGCAAAGGGGAGACCCAGTACTTC. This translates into CASSLAGKGETQYF.

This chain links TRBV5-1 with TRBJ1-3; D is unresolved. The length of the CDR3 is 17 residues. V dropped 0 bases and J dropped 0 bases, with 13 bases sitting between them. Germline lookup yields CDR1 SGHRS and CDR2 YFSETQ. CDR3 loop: CASSLGGGMDSGNTIYF. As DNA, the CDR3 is TGCGCCAGCAGCTTGGGCGGAGGGATGGACTCTGGAAACACCATATATTTT.

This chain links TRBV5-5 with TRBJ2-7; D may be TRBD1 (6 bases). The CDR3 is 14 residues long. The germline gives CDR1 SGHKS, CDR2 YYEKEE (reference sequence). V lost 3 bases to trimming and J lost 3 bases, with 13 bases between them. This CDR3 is CASSWTASDYEQYF. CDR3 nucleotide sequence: TGTGCCAGCAGCTGGACAGCTTCCGACTACGAGCAGTACTTC.

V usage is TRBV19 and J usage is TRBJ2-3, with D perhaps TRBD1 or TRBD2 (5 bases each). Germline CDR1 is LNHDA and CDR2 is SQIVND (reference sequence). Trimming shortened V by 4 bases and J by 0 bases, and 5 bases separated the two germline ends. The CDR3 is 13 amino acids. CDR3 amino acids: CASSRDSTDTQYF. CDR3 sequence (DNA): TGTGCCAGTAGTAGGGACAGCACAGATACGCAGTATTTT.